The 21 T cell receptor beta chains in this list originate from one sample, sequenced in a study of beta chain features in type 1 diabetes. Study-level results: Moderate yet significant TCRB CDR3 shortening was seen in Type 1 diabetes patients in all four CD4+ subsets.

The antigens these receptors bind are not known. Sequencing targeted expressed TCRB transcripts, as all isolated RNA had been reverse transcribed. Clones were read by immunoSEQ multiplex PCR, and TCRdb kept only the in-frame ones, dropping some. The table records around 140,000 clones, around 9% of them present only once. Sequenced sample: central memory CD4+ T cells from blood. Source of these receptors: a man between 25 and 39 years old with type 1 diabetes.

The V gene is TRBV5-4, the J gene TRBJ1-1; 10 bases fit TRBD1. The V gene end was trimmed by 4 bases and the J gene end by 0 bases; junction bases not matched to a gene: 6. CDR1 is SGHNT, CDR2 YYREEE, per germline (reference sequence). This CDR3 is built from 16 residues. In DNA, the CDR3 is TGTGCCAGCAGCCCGGGACAGGGGTTGGTGAACACTGAAGCTTTCTTT. It yields the protein CASSPGQGLVNTEAFF.

This clone came up a few times. V is TRBV29-1 and J is TRBJ2-1, with D unresolved. The CDR3 has 14 amino acids. Germline V gene lookup returns CDR1 SQVTM and CDR2 ANQGSEA. V was cut by 4 bases and J by 0 bases, with 10 bases left in between. CDR3 nucleotides: TGCAGCGTTGGTCGCTCCAGCTCCTACAATGAGCAGTTCTTC. Protein sequence: CSVGRSSSYNEQFF.

In this sample, this clone turned up a few times. The chain links TRBV15 to TRBJ1-6; TRBD1 matches at 8 bases. From germline, CDR1 is LNHNV and CDR2 YYDKDF (reference sequence). The V and J ends lost 0 bases and 12 bases, in that order; junction bases with no gene match: 4. The CDR3 length is 14 residues. The CDR3 protein is CATSRDRGPLPLHF. CDR3 coding DNA: TGTGCCACCAGCAGAGACAGGGGGCCTTTACCCCTCCACTTT. Full variable domain (missing parts from reference TRBV15 and TRBJ1-6): DAMVIQNPRYQVTQFGKPVTLSCSQTLNHNVMYWYQQKSSQAPKLLFHYYDKDFNNEADTPDNFQSRRPNTSFCFLDIRSPGLGDTAMYLCATSRDRGPLPLHFGNGTRLTVT.

This clone was observed a few times. V is TRBV6-6 and J is TRBJ1-1; tentative D call: TRBD1 (5 bases). CDR3 size: 15 residues. V dropped 6 bases and J dropped 5 bases, with 19 bases sitting between them. From germline, CDR1 is MNHNY and CDR2 SVGAGI (reference sequence). This CDR3 reads CASSRRGGDKTEAFF. The CDR3 DNA sequence: TGTGCCAGCAGCCGTCGGGGGGGTGATAAAACTGAAGCTTTCTTT.

This clone was detected only a few times. This sequence joins TRBV9 and TRBJ1-6, with 7 bases aligning to TRBD1. CDR1 is SGDLS, CDR2 YYNGEE, per germline. This CDR3 has 15 amino acids. The junction had 4 bases not matched to a gene; V was cut back by 2 bases and J by 5 bases. The chain's CDR3 is CASSVRDRDNSPLHF. As DNA, the CDR3 is TGTGCCAGCAGCGTCCGGGACAGAGATAATTCACCCCTCCACTTT.

This rearrangement joins TRBV18 to TRBJ2-7; no clear D gene. CDR1 and CDR2 from the germline V gene are KGHSH and LQKENI. V was shortened by 3 bases and J by 4 bases, with 10 bases between the two germline ends. This CDR3 comprises 13 residues. The CDR3 reads CASSPPTSYEQYF. CDR3 in DNA: TGTGCCAGCTCACCTCCGACATCTTACGAGCAGTACTTC.

This clone was detected only a few times. The chain couples TRBV30 to TRBJ1-4; D is uncertain. The CDR3 is 14 amino acids. Trimming left V 2 bases short and J 2 bases short, with 9 bases between. The V gene's germline CDR1 is GTSNPN and CDR2 SVGIG (reference sequence). CDR3 nucleotides: TGTGCCTGGAGTCGGGGTGGGACTAATGAAAAACTGTTTTTT. Its protein product is CAWSRGGTNEKLFF.

The chain recombines TRBV5-8 with TRBJ2-5; 10 bases match TRBD2. The CDR3 length is 16 residues. J lost 1 base, V lost 0 bases, and 3 bases had no gene match. The V gene's germline CDR1 is SGHTS and CDR2 YDEGEE. In nucleotides, the CDR3 is TGTGCCAGCAGCTTGGGGACTAGCGGTTTCCAAGAGACCCAGTACTTC. This translates into CASSLGTSGFQETQYF.

This clone was observed a handful of times. V is TRBV7-9 and J is TRBJ2-2; 9 bases fit TRBD1. V lost 10 bases and J lost 6; bases outside the gene matches: 12. This CDR3 has 15 residues. Per the germline V gene, CDR1 is SEHNR and CDR2 is FQNEAQ (reference sequence). CDR3 nucleotides: TGTGCCACCAAAGAACGGGACAGGGAGGCCGGGGAGCTGTTTTTT. It encodes CATKERDREAGELFF.

This clone was counted only a few times. The V and J genes are TRBV9 and TRBJ1-1, with 9 positions matching TRBD1. The CDR3 length is 15 residues. CDR1 is SGDLS and CDR2 is YYNGEE in the germline V gene. The ends lost 4 bases at V and 8 bases at J; junction bases unmatched: 12. The CDR3 region has the DNA TGTGCCAGCAGCCTCCAGGCACAGGGGGCACGGGAAGCTTTCTTT. This translates into CASSLQAQGAREAFF.

The table lists this clone with a few counts. V and J are TRBV7-9 and TRBJ2-5; possibly TRBD1 for D (5 bases). The ends were cut back, 1 base at V and 4 bases at J, with 7 bases in the middle. The CDR3 has 13 amino acids. The germline gives CDR1 SEHNR, CDR2 FQNEAQ (reference sequence). The CDR3 coding sequence is TGTGCCAGCAGCTTAGGGGGCAGAGAGACCCAGTACTTC. The encoded protein is CASSLGGRETQYF.

The chain carries TRBV28 and TRBJ2-7; perhaps TRBD1 as D (5 bases). Germline values: CDR1 MDHEN, CDR2 SYDVKM. This CDR3 region has 14 residues. With 8 bases removed from V and 2 bases from J, the gap between germline ends came to 16 bases. CDR3 sequence reads: CASRKGENTYEQYF. Written as DNA, the CDR3 is TGTGCCAGCCGTAAAGGGGAAAACACCTACGAGCAGTACTTC.

This clone was recorded a few times. The CDR3 sequence: CASSLGQNHEQYF. CDR3 coding DNA: TGTGCCAGCAGCCTTGGACAGAACCACGAGCAGTACTTC. V gene TRBV7-3 combines with J gene TRBJ2-7, with D possibly being TRBD1 (6 bases). The CDR3 sequence is 13 residues long. The V gene's germline CDR1 is SGHTA and CDR2 FQGTGA. V lost 5 bases and J lost 5, with 13 bases in between.

The chain uses TRBV2 and TRBJ2-3; 8 bases agree with TRBD1. The CDR3 spans 13 residues. V was pared by 7 bases and J by 4 bases, with 4 bases of the junction left unmatched. CDR1 is SNHLY, CDR2 FYNNEI, per germline. The CDR3 DNA reads TGTGCCAGCAACGGACAGGGAGCAGATACGCAGTATTTT. Translation gives CASNGQGADTQYF.

This clone was observed a handful of times. This chain uses TRBV9 with TRBJ2-1, with 11 bases matching TRBD2. Trimming removed 3 bases from V and 5 bases from J; junction bases left unmatched: 7. Germline lookup yields CDR1 SGDLS and CDR2 YYNGEE. This CDR3 comprises 16 residues. CDR3 nucleotides: TGTGCCAGCAGCGAACTAGCGGGGGCCCTACACAATGAGCAGTTCTTC. This sequence encodes CASSELAGALHNEQFF.

This clone has more than one count but fewer than ten. The chain combines TRBV30 with TRBJ2-7, with 10 positions matching TRBD1. The germline V gene encodes CDR1 GTSNPN and CDR2 SVGIG (reference sequence). The V segment lost 5 bases and the J segment 7 bases; nucleotides outside the gene matches: 8. This CDR3 comprises 13 residues. The CDR3 sequence is CAWGTGVLGEQYF. As DNA, the CDR3 is TGTGCCTGGGGGACAGGGGTGTTAGGGGAGCAGTACTTC.

The J gene is TRBJ2-7, the V gene TRBV19; 7 bases line up with TRBD1. Germline V gene data show CDR1 as LNHDA and CDR2 as SQIVND (reference sequence). With 9 bases clipped from V and 3 bases from J, the junction kept 11 bases outside the gene matches. This CDR3 spans 14 amino acids. The CDR3, as DNA: TGTGCCAGCCAAGGGCAGGGGGTGTTCTACGAGCAGTACTTC. It yields the protein CASQGQGVFYEQYF.

This clone occurred a few times. The rearrangement links TRBV11-2 to TRBJ1-6; D remains ambiguous. Trimming took 7 bases from V and 9 from J, leaving 16 bases between them. The CDR3 loop spans 14 amino acids. Germline values: CDR1 SGHAT, CDR2 FQNNGV. The CDR3 sequence: CASTFFRTGSPLHF. CDR3 sequence (DNA): TGTGCCAGCACCTTTTTCCGAACGGGTTCACCCCTCCACTTT.

This chain links TRBV5-1 with TRBJ2-1; TRBD1 aligns across 7 bases. V shed 4 bases, J shed 15 bases, and the junction held 7 bases outside the gene matches. The length of the CDR3 is 11 residues. Germline V lookup: CDR1 SGHRS, CDR2 YFSETQ. CDR3: CASSHDRVAFF. CDR3 nucleotide sequence: TGCGCCAGCAGCCACGACAGGGTGGCGTTCTTC.

The V call is TRBV29-1, the J call TRBJ2-1; perhaps TRBD2 as D (5 bases). V lost 1 base and J 8 bases, leaving 21 bases between the germline ends. Per germline, CDR1 SQVTM and CDR2 ANQGSEA. The CDR3 contains 16 residues. Here the CDR3 DNA reads TGCAGCGTTGAAGCAAGCGGCAGCCGACCTAGGGATGAGCAGTTCTTC. This encodes CSVEASGSRPRDEQFF.

The genes are TRBV11-2 and TRBJ2-7; D is possibly TRBD1 (6 bases). The CDR3 is made up of 14 amino acids. From germline, CDR1 is SGHAT and CDR2 FQNNGV. Trimming stripped 6 bases from V and 0 bases from J, with 12 bases between. The CDR3 bases are TGTGCCAGCAGTCGACAGGCATTCTCCTACGAGCAGTACTTC. Protein product: CASSRQAFSYEQYF.